These T cell receptor beta chains were read from a single sample in a study of a mutant IDH1 vaccine in newly diagnosed glioma. Method: immunoSEQ multiplex PCR; TCRdb's copy keeps in-frame clones and lacks some. The sample contains approximately 50,000 clones, less than 90% of which appear only once. Which antigens these TCRs recognize remains unknown. Sequenced material: PBMCs, taken from a glioma patient whose treatment included an IDH1 peptide vaccine. The receptors derive from a man in his forties with glioma. CDR3s include the opening cysteine and the closing phenylalanine or tryptophan. The D gene is left open where the match is weak. A row's size may be missing; if present it is once, few, many or a size class.

abundance	j_gene	v_gene	d_gene	CDR3aa	CDR3nt
NA	TRBJ2-7	TRBV7-2	NA	CASSLDTGAYEQYF	TGTGCCAGCAGCTTAGATACAGGAGCCTACGAGCAGTACTTC
NA	TRBJ1-2	TRBV2	TRBD1	CASRDEGQRRVCF	TGTGCCAGCAGAGACGAGGGACAGAGGAGGGTATGCTTC
NA	TRBJ1-3	TRBV4-2	TRBD1	CASSQVSVDRAGNTIYF	TGTGCCAGCAGCCAAGTATCAGTGGACAGGGCTGGAAACACCATATATTTT
NA	TRBJ1-3	TRBV4-3	NA	CASSQDLYSGNTIYF	TGCGCCAGCAGCCAAGATCTGTACTCTGGAAACACCATATATTTT
once	TRBJ2-7	TRBV14	NA	CASRFMDRQGSLYF	TGTGCCAGCAGATTCATGGACCGTCAAGGGAGTCTGTACTTC
NA	TRBJ2-5	TRBV27	TRBD2	CASSPGIAGGETQYF	TGTGCCAGCAGTCCGGGGATAGCGGGAGGAGAGACCCAGTACTTC
NA	TRBJ2-7	TRBV5-6	NA	CASSLALGFSYEQYF	TGTGCCAGCAGCTTGGCCCTCGGATTCTCCTACGAGCAGTACTTC
NA	TRBJ2-7	TRBV29-1	NA	CSALPGPQGYEQYF	TGCAGCGCGCTACCCGGACCTCAGGGCTACGAGCAGTACTTC
NA	TRBJ2-7	TRBV6-1	NA	CASSEATSSWSYEQYF	TGTGCCAGCAGTGAGGCCACGTCTTCTTGGTCCTACGAGCAGTACTTC
NA	TRBJ2-3	TRBV4-3	NA	CASSQPKDTDTQYF	TGCGCCAGCAGCCAACCGAAGGACACAGATACGCAGTATTTT
NA	TRBJ1-1	TRBV19	TRBD1	CASRKTGSTEAFF	TGTGCCAGTAGAAAGACAGGGTCCACTGAAGCTTTCTTT
NA	TRBJ2-7	TRBV6-5	TRBD1	CASSSNPTGYEQYF	TGTGCCAGCAGCTCTAATCCGACAGGGTACGAGCAGTACTTC
NA	TRBJ2-1	TRBV10-2	TRBD2	CASRPGTSGSRGYNEQFF	TGCGCCAGCAGACCCGGGACTAGCGGGAGTAGGGGCTACAATGAGCAGTTCTTC
NA	TRBJ1-2	TRBV7-2	NA	CASSLVATQRGGYTF	TGTGCCAGCAGCTTAGTCGCGACTCAAAGGGGTGGCTACACCTTC
NA	TRBJ1-2	TRBV6-6	TRBD1	CASSYSTGTGDGYTF	TGTGCCAGCAGTTACTCCACCGGGACAGGAGACGGCTACACCTTC
NA	TRBJ2-7	TRBV19	NA	CASSIREAASYEQYF	TGTGCCAGTAGTATAAGAGAGGCGGCCTCCTACGAGCAGTACTTC
NA	TRBJ2-2	TRBV7-2	NA	CASSSSGELFF	TGTGCCAGCAGTTCCTCCGGGGAGCTGTTTTTT
NA	TRBJ2-7	TRBV7-8	TRBD2	CASSLGTSLVYEQYF	TGTGCCAGCAGCCTCGGGACTAGCCTTGTCTACGAGCAGTACTTC
NA	TRBJ2-7	TRBV6-6	TRBD1	CASSDWDSNYEQYF	TGTGCCAGCAGCGATTGGGACAGCAACTACGAGCAGTACTTC
NA	TRBJ1-3	TRBV7-2	NA	CASSSQGSGNTIYF	TGTGCCAGCAGCTCACAGGGCTCTGGAAACACCATATATTTT
NA	TRBJ2-3	TRBV19	NA	CASSIGKGETDTQYF	TGTGCCAGTAGTATAGGGAAGGGGGAGACAGATACGCAGTATTTT
NA	TRBJ2-7	TRBV5-6	NA	CASSIDKYEQYF	TGTGCCAGCAGCATAGACAAGTACGAGCAGTACTTC